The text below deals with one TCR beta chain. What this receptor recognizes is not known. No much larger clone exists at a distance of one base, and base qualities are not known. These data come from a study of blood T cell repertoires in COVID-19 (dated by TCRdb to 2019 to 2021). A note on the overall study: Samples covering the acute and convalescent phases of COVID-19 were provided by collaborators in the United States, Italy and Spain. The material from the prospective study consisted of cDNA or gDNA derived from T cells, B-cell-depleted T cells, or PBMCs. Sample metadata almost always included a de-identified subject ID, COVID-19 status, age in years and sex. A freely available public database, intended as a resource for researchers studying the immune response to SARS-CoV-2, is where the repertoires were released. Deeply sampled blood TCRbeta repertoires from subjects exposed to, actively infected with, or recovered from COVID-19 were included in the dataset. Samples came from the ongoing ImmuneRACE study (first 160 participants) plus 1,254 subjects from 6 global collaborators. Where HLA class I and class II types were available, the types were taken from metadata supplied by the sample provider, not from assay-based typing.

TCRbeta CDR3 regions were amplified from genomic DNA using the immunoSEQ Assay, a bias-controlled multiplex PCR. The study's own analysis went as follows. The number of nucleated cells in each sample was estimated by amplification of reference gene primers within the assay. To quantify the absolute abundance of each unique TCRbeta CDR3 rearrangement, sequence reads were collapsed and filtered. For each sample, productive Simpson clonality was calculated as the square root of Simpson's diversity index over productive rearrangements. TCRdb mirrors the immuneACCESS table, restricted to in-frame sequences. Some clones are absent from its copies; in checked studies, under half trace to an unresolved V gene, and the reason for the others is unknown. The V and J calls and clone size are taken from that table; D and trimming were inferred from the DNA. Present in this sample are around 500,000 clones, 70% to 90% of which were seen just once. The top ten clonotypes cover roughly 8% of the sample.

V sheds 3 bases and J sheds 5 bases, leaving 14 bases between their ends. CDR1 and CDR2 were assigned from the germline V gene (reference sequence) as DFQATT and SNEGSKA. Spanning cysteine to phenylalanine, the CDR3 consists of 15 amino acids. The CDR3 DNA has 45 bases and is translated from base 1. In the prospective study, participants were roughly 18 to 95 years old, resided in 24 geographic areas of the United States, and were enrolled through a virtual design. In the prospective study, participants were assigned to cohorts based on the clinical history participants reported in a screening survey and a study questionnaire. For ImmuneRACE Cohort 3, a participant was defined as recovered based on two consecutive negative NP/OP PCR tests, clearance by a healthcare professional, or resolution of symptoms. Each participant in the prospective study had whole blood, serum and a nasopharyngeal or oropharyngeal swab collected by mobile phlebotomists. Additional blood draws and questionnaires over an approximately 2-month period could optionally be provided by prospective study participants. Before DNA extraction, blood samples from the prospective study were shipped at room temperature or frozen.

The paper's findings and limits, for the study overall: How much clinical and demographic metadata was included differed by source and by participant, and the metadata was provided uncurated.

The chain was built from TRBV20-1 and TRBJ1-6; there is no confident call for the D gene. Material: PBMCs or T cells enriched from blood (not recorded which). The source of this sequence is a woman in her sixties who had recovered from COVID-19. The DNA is TGCAGTGCTAGTCCGAGGGTGGGGAATAATTCACCCCTCCACTTT. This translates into CSASPRVGNNSPLHF.